This T cell receptor beta chain was sequenced for a study of spatial heterogeneity in lung cancer. About the study: More than 8.5 raw reads, on average, carried each unique TCR and UMI combination.

This clonotype turned up a few times. Time point indicated: sample taken at primary tumor resection. The authors sequenced whole RNA from tumor, nontumor lung or frozen PBMC without sorting. The donors, around 72 patients with untreated early-stage non-small cell lung cancer, provided the samples. V trimming: 5 bases; J trimming: 0 bases; junction bases outside the gene matches: 2. The V gene's germline CDR1 is MRHNA and CDR2 SNTAGT. CDR3 length: 15 residues. Each CDR3 protein is one row after TCRdb ran MiXCR on the 5' RACE reads. The sample carries 65,000 to 85,000 distinct CDR3 sequences, approximately 21% recorded once.

This clonotype originated in a male donor with early-stage non-small cell lung cancer. The sequencing here drew on PBMCs, taken at surgery. The chain joins TRBV6-4 to TRBJ2-3, with 10 bases fitting TRBD2. The CDR3 region has the DNA TGTGCCAGCAGTCCAGCGGGAGGGAGCACAGATACGCAGTATTTT. It translates to CASSPAGGSTDTQYF.